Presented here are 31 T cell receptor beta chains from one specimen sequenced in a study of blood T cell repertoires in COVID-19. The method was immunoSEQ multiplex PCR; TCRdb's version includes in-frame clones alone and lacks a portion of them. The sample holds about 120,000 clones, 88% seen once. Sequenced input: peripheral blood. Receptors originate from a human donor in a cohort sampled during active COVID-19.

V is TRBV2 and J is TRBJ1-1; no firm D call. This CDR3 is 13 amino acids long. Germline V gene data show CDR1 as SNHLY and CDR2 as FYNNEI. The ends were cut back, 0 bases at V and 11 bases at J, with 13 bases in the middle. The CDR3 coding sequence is TGTGCCAGCAGTGAAGCGCGGGAAAGCAGGGCTTTCTTT. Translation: CASSEARESRAFF.

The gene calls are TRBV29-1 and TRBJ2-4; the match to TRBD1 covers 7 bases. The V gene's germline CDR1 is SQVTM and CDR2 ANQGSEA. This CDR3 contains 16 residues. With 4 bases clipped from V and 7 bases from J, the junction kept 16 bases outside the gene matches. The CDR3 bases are TGCAGCGTTGCGGGGACGAACAGGGGCGGCGGGAACATTCAGTACTTC. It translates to CSVAGTNRGGGNIQYF.

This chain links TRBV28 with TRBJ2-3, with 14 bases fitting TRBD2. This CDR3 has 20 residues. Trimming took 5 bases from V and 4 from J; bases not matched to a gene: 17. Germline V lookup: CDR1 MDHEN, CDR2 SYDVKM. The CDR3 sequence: CASSPPSGLAGDGPSDTQYF. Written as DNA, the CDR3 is TGTGCCAGCAGTCCCCCCTCGGGACTAGCGGGAGATGGTCCCTCAGATACGCAGTATTTT.

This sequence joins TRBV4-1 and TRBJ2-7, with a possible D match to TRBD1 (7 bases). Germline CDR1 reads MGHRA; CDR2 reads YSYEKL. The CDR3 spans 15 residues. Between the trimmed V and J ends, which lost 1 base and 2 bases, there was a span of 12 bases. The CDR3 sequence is CASSQGRGPTYEQYF. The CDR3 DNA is TGCGCCAGCAGCCAAGGGAGGGGGCCTACCTACGAGCAGTACTTC.

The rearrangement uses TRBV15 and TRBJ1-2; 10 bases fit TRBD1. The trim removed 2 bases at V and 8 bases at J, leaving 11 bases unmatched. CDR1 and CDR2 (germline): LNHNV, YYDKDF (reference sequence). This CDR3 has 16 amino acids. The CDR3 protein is CATSRTTGQGRYGYTF. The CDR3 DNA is TGTGCCACCAGCAGAACCACGGGACAGGGGCGATACGGCTACACCTTC.

The CDR3, as DNA: TGCAGCGCCGGTCCCCAGGGGGCGAGCGGCTACACCTTC. Translation gives CSAGPQGASGYTF. This sequence joins TRBV29-1 and TRBJ1-2; 8 nucleotides agree with TRBD1. This CDR3 region has 13 residues. Germline CDR1 is SQVTM and CDR2 is ANQGSEA. The J segment lost 8 bases and the V segment lost 7 bases, leaving 12 bases of the junction unmatched.

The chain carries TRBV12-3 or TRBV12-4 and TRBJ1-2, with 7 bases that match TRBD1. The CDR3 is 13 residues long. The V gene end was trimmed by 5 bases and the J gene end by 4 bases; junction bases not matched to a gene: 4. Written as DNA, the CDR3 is TGTGCCAGCAGTCGGGACAGCTTCTATGGCTACACCTTC. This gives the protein CASSRDSFYGYTF.

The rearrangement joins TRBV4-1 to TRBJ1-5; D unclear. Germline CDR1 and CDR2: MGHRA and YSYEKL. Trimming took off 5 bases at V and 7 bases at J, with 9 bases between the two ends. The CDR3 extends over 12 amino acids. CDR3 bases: TGCGCCAGCAGCGAAGGGAGCCAGCCCCAGCATTTT. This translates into CASSEGSQPQHF.

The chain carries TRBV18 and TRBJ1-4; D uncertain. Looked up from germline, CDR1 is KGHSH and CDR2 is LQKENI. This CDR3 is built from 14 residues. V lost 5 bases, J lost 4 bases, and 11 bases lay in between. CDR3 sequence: CASSSDTSNEKLFF. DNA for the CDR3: TGTGCCAGCTCATCTGACACAAGTAATGAAAAACTGTTTTTT.

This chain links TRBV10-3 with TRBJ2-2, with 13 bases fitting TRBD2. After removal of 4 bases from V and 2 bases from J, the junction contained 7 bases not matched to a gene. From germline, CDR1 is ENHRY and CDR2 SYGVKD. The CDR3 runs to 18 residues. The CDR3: CAISATSGGAGNTGELFF. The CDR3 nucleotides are TGTGCCATCAGTGCAACTAGCGGGGGGGCCGGCAACACCGGGGAGCTGTTTTTT.

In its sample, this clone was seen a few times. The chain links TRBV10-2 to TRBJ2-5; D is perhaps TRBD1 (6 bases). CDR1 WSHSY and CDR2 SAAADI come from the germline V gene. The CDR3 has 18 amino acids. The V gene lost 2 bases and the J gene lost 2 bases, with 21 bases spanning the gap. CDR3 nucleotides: TGCGCCAGCAGTGAGCCCCCGGTGAGGACAGAACTTCAAGAGACCCAGTACTTC. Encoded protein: CASSEPPVRTELQETQYF.

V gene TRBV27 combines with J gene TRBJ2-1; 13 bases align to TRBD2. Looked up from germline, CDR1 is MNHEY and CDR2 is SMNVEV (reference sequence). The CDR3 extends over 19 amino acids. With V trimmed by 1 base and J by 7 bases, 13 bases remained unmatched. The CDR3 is CASSLLTRATGLAGNEQFF. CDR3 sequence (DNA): TGTGCCAGCAGTTTATTGACGCGAGCTACGGGACTAGCGGGGAATGAGCAGTTCTTC.

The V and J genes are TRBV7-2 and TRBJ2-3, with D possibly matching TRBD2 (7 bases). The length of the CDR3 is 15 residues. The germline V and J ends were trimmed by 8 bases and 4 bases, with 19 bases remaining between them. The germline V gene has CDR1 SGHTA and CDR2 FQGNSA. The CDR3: CASQSSGGAADTQYF. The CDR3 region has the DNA TGTGCCAGCCAGTCTAGTGGGGGGGCCGCAGATACGCAGTATTTT.

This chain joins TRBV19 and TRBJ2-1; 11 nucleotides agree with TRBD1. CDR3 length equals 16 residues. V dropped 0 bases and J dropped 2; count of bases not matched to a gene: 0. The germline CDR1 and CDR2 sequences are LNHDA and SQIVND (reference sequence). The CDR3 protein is CASSIEGQGAYNEQFF. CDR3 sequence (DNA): TGTGCCAGTAGTATAGAGGGACAGGGGGCCTACAATGAGCAGTTCTTC. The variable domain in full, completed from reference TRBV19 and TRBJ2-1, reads DGGITQSPKYLFRKEGQNVTLSCEQNLNHDAMYWYRQDPGQGLRLIYYSQIVNDFQKGDIAEGYSVSREKKESFPLTVTSAQKNPTAFYLCASSIEGQGAYNEQFFGPGTRLTVL.

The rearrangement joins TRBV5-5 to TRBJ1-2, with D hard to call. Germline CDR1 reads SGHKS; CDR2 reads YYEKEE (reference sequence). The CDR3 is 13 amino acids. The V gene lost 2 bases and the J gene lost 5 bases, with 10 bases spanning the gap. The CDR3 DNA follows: TGTGCCAGCAGCTTTCCTACAGAATATGGCTACACCTTC. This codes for CASSFPTEYGYTF.

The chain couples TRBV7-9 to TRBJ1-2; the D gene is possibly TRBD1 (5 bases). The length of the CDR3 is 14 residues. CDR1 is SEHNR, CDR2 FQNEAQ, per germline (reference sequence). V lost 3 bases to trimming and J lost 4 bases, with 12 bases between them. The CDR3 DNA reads TGTGCCAGCAGCTTTGACAGAATCATCTATGGCTACACCTTC. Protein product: CASSFDRIIYGYTF.

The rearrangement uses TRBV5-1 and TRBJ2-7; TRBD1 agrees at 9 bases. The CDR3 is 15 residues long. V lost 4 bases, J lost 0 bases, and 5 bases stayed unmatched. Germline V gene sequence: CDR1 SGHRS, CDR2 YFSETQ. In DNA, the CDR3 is TGCGCCAGCAGCCCAACAGGGGGCGCCTCCTACGAGCAGTACTTC. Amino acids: CASSPTGGASYEQYF.

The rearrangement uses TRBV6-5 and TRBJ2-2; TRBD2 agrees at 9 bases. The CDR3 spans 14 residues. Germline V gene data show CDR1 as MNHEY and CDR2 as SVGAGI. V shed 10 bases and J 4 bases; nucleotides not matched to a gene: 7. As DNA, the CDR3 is TGTGCCATAGGACTAGCGATCTTCACCGGGGAGCTGTTTTTT. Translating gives CAIGLAIFTGELFF.

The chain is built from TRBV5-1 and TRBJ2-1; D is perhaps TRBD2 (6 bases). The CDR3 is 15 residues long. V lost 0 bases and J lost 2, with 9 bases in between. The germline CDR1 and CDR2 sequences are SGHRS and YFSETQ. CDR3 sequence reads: CASSLERGTYNEQFF. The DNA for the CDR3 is TGCGCCAGCAGCTTGGAACGGGGGACCTACAATGAGCAGTTCTTC.

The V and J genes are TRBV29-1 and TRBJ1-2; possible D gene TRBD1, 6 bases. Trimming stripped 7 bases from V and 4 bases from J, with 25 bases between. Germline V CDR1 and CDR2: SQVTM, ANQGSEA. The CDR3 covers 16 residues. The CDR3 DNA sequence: TGCAGCGCTAAAGACGGAGAAGGGGGACACCGCTATGGCTACACCTTC. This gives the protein CSAKDGEGGHRYGYTF. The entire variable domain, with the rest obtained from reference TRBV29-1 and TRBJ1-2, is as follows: SAVISQKPSRDICQRGTSLTIQCQVDSQVTMMFWYRQQPGQSLTLIATANQGSEATYESGFVIDKFPISRPNLTFSTLTVSNMSPEDSSIYLCSAKDGEGGHRYGYTFGSGTRLTVV.

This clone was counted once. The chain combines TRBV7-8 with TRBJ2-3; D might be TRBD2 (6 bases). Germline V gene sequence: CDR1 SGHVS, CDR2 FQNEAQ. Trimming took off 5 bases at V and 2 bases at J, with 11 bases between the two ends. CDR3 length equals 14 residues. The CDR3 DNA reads TGTGCCAGCAGCCGAGCGCGGGACACAGATACGCAGTATTTT. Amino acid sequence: CASSRARDTDTQYF.

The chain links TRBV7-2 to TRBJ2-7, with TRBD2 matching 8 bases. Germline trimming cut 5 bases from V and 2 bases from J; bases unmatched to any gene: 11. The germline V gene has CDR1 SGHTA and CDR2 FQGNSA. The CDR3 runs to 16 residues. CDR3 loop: CASSPRGGGRTYEQYF. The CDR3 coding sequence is TGTGCCAGCAGCCCCCGTGGGGGCGGGAGGACCTACGAGCAGTACTTC.

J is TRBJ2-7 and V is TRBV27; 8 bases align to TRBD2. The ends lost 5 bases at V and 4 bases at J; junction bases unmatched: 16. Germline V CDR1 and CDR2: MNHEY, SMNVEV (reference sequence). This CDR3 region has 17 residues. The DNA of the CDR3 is TGTGCCAGCAGTCCAAGCCCTACCGGGGGGGGCTTATACGAGCAGTACTTC. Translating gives CASSPSPTGGGLYEQYF.

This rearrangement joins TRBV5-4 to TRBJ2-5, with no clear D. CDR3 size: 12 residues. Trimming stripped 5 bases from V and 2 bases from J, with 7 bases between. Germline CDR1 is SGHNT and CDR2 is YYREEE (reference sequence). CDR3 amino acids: CASSSSQETQYF. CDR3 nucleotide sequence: TGTGCCAGCAGTAGTAGTCAAGAGACCCAGTACTTC. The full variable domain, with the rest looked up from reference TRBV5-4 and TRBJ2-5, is ETGVTQSPTHLIKTRGQQVTLRCSSQSGHNTVSWYQQALGQGPQFIFQYYREEENGRGNFPPRFSGLQFPNYSSELNVNALELDDSALYLCASSSSQETQYFGPGTRLLVL.

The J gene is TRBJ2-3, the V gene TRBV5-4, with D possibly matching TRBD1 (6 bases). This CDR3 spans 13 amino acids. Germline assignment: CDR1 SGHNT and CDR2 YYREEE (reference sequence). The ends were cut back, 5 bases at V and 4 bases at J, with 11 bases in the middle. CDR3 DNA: TGTGCCAGCAGTACAGGGTTCTCAGATACGCAGTATTTT. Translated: CASSTGFSDTQYF.

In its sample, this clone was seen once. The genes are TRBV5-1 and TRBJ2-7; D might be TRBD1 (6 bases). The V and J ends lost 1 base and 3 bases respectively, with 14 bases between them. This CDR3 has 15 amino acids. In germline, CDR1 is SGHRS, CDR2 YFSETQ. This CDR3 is CASSLTGMGYYEQYF. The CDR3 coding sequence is TGCGCCAGCAGCTTGACAGGGATGGGGTACTACGAGCAGTACTTC.

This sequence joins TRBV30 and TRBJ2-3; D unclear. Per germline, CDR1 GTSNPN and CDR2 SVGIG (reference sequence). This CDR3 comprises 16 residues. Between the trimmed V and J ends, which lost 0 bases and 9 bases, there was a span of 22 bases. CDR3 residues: CAWSVTPWSPEKTQYF. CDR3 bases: TGTGCCTGGAGTGTAACCCCGTGGAGCCCCGAGAAGACGCAGTATTTT.

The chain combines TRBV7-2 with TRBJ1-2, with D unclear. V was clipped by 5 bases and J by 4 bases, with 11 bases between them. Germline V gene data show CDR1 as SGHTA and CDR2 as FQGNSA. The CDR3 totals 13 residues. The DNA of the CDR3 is TGTGCCAGCAGCGGGCGTGAGACCTATGGCTACACCTTC. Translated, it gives CASSGRETYGYTF.

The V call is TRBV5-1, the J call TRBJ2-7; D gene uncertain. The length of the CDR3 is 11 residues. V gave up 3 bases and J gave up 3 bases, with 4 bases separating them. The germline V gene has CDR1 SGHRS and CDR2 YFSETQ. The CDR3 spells CASSSNYEQYF. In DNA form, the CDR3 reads TGCGCCAGCAGCTCTAACTACGAGCAGTACTTC.

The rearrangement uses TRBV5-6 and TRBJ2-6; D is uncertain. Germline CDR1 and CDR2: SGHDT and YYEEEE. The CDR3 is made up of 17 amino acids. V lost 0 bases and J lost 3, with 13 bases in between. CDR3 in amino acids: CASSLGGLGFGANVLTF. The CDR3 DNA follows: TGTGCCAGCAGCTTGGGAGGTCTAGGATTTGGGGCCAACGTCCTGACTTTC.

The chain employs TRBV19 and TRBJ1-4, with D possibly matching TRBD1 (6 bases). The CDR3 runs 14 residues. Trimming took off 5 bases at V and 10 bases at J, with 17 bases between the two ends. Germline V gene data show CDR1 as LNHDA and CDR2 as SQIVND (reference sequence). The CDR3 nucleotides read TGTGCCAGTAGTCGTCAGGGACAAGCAGGAAAACTGTTTTTT. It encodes CASSRQGQAGKLFF.